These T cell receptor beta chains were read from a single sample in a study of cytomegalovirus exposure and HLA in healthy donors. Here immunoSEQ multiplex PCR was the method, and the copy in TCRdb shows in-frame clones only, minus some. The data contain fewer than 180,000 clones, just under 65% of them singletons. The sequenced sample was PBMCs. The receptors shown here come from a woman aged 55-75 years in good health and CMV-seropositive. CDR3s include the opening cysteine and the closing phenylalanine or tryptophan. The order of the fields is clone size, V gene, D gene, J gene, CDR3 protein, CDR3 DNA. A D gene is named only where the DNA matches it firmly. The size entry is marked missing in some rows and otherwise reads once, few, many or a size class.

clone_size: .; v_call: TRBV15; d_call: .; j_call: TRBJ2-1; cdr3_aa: CATSRAVDNEQFF; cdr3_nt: TGTGCCACCAGCAGGGCCGTGGACAATGAGCAGTTCTTC
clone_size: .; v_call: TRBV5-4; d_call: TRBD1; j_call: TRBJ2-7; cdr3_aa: CASSVTGRRHEQYF; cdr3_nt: TGTGCCAGCAGCGTGACAGGGCGGCGACACGAGCAGTACTTC
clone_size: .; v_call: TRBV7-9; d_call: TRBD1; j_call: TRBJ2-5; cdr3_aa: CASSPRQGPQETQYF; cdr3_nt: TGTGCCAGCAGCCCCCGACAGGGCCCACAAGAGACCCAGTACTTC
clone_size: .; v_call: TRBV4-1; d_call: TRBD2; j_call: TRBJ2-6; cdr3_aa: CASSQDLTRGAGANVLTF; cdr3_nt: TGCGCCAGCAGCCAAGATCTAACCCGGGGGGCTGGGGCCAACGTCCTGACTTTC
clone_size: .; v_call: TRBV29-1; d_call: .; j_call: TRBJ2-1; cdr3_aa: CSVEGLLFASSYNEQFF; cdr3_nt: TGCAGCGTTGAAGGTCTGCTTTTCGCGAGCTCCTACAATGAGCAGTTCTTC
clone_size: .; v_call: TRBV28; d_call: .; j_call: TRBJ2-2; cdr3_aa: CASSLRLAFGGGELFF; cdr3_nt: TGTGCCAGCAGTTTACGGCTAGCTTTTGGTGGCGGGGAGCTGTTTTTT
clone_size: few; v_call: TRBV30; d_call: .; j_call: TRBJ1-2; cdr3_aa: CAWTANYGYTF; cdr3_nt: TGTGCCTGGACGGCTAACTATGGCTACACCTTC
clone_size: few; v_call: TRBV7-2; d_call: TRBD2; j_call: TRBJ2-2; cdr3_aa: CASSVTSGLRELAGELFF; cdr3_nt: TGTGCCAGCAGCGTTACTAGCGGCCTTAGGGAGTTGGCCGGGGAGCTGTTTTTT
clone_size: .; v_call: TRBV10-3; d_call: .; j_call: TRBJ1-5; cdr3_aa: CAISEGGGPQHF; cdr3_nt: TGTGCCATCAGTGAAGGCGGGGGGCCCCAGCATTTT
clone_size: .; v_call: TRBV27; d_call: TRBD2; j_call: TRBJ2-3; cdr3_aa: CASSLVGGTSIHTQYF; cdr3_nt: TGTGCCAGCAGTTTAGTTGGTGGGACTAGCATTCATACGCAGTATTTT
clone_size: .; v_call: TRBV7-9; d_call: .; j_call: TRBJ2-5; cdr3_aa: CASSSRASQETQYF; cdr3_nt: TGTGCCAGCAGCTCCAGGGCTTCCCAAGAGACCCAGTACTTC
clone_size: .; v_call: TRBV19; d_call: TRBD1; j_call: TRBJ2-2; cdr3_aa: CASSIPRTGNTGELFF; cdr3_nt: TGTGCCAGTAGTATACCAAGGACAGGGAACACCGGGGAGCTGTTTTTT
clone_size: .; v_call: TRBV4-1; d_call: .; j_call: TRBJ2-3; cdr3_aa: CASSQDDRPGTDTQYF; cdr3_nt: TGCGCCAGCAGCCAAGACGACAGGCCCGGCACAGATACGCAGTATTTT
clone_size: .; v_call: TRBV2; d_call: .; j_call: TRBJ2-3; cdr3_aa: CASRETVFTDTQYF; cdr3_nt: TGTGCCAGCAGGGAGACAGTGTTTACAGATACGCAGTATTTT
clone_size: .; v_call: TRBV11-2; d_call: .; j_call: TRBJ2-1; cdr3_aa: CASSANPSVDEQFF; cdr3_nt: TGTGCCAGCAGCGCTAATCCTAGCGTGGATGAGCAGTTCTTC
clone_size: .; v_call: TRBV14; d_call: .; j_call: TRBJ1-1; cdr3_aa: CASSQSGGGYTEAFF; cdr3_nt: TGTGCCAGCAGCCAATCCGGCGGAGGGTACACTGAAGCTTTCTTT
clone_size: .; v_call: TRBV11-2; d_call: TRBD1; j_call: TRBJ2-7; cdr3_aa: CASSYRQGAYEQYF; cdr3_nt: TGTGCCAGCAGCTATAGACAGGGGGCCTACGAGCAGTACTTC
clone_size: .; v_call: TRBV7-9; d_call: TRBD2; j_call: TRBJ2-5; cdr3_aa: CASSATSGVETQYF; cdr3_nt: TGTGCCAGCAGCGCGACTAGCGGGGTAGAGACCCAGTACTTC
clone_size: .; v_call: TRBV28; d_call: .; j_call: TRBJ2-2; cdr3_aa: CASSLQGGPNTGELFF; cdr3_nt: TGTGCCAGCAGTTTACAGGGGGGCCCGAACACCGGGGAGCTGTTTTTT
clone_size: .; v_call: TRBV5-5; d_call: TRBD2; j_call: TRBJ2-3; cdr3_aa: CASSLALAARTDTQYF; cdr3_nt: TGTGCCAGCAGCTTGGCCCTAGCGGCCCGCACAGATACGCAGTATTTT
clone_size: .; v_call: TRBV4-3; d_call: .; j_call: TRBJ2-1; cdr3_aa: CASSQDGYNEQFF; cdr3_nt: TGCGCCAGCAGCCAAGACGGCTACAATGAGCAGTTCTTC
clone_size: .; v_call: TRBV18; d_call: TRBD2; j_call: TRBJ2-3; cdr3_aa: CASSPGLAATDTQYF; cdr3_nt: TGTGCCAGCTCACCAGGGCTAGCGGCGACAGATACGCAGTATTTT
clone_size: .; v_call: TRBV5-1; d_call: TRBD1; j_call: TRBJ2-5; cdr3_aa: CASSLRQGETQYF; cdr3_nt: TGCGCCAGCAGCTTACGACAGGGTGAGACCCAGTACTTC
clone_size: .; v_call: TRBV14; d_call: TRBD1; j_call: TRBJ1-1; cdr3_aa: CASSPGTESVMNTEAFF; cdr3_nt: TGTGCCAGCAGCCCCGGGACAGAGAGCGTTATGAACACTGAAGCTTTCTTT
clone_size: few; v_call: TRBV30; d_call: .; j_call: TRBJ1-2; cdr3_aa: CAWSVGGSYGYTF; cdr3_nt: TGTGCCTGGAGTGTAGGCGGGTCATATGGCTACACCTTC
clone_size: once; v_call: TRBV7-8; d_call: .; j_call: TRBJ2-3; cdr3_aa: CASTPPGVGTQYF; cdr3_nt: TGTGCCAGCACCCCTCCGGGAGTGGGTACGCAGTATTTT
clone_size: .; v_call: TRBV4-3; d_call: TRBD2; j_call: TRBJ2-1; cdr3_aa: CASSQAISGRGYEQFF; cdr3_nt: TGCGCCAGCAGCCAAGCGATAAGCGGGAGAGGCTATGAGCAGTTCTTC
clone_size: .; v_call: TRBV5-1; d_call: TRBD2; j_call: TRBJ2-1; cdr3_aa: CASSDSGGSYNEQFF; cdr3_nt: TGCGCCAGCAGCGACAGCGGGGGCTCCTACAATGAGCAGTTCTTC
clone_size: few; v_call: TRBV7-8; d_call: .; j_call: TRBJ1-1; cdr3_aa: CASSLTDTEAFF; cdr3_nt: TGTGCCAGCAGTCTCACGGACACTGAAGCTTTCTTT
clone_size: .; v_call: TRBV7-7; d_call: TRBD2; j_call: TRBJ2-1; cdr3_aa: CASSPASGSLVRGEQFF; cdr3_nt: TGTGCCAGCAGCCCGGCTAGCGGGAGTTTGGTCAGGGGTGAGCAGTTCTTC
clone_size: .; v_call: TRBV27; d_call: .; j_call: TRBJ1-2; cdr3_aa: CASTDRISDGYTF; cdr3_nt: TGTGCCAGCACCGACAGGATCTCGGATGGCTACACCTTC
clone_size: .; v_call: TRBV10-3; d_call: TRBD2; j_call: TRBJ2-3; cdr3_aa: CAISGRASGVSGTDTQYF; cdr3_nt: TGTGCCATCAGTGGGCGGGCTAGCGGGGTTTCTGGCACAGATACGCAGTATTTT
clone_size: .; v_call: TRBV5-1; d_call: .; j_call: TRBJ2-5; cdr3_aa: CASSLKDIQETQYF; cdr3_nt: TGCGCCAGCAGCTTGAAGGACATACAAGAGACCCAGTACTTC
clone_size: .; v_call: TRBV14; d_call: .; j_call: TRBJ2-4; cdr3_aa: CASSPGRIQYF; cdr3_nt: TGTGCCAGCAGCCCTGGGAGAATTCAGTACTTC
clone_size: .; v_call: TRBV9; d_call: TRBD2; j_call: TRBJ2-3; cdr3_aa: CASGGLAGSTDTQYF; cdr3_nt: TGTGCCAGCGGGGGGCTAGCGGGGAGCACAGATACGCAGTATTTT
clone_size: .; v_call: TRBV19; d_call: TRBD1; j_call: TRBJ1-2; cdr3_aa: CASSIAGGGYTF; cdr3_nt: TGTGCCAGTAGTATCGCAGGGGGTGGCTACACCTTC
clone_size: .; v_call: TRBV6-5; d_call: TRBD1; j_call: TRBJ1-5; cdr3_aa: CASSLTGDSNQPQHF; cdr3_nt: TGTGCCAGCAGTTTGACAGGGGATAGCAATCAGCCCCAGCATTTT
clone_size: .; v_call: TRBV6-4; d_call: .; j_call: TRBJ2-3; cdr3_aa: CASSEDSEADTQYF; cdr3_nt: TGTGCCAGCAGTGAGGACAGCGAAGCAGATACGCAGTATTTT
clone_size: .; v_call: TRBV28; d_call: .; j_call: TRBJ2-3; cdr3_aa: CASSGAEASATDTQYF; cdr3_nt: TGTGCCAGCAGTGGCGCAGAGGCTAGCGCCACAGATACGCAGTATTTT
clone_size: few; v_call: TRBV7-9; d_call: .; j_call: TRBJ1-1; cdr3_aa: CASSLDYSQGSNTEAFF; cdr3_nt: TGTGCCAGCAGCTTAGATTATTCTCAGGGCTCGAACACTGAAGCTTTCTTT
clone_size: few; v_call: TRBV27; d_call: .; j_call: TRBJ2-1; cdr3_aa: CASSTRGSEQFF; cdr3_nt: TGTGCCAGCAGCACAAGGGGGAGTGAGCAGTTCTTC
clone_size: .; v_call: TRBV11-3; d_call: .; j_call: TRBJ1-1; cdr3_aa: CATEKGGDTEAFF; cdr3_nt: TGTGCCACCGAGAAAGGGGGGGACACTGAAGCTTTCTTT
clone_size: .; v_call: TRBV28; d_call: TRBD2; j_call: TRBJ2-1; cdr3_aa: CASSPAGSGAYNEQFF; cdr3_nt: TGTGCCAGCAGTCCCGCCGGGAGCGGGGCCTACAATGAGCAGTTCTTC
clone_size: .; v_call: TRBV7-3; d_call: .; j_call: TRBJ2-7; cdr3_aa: CASSLLADSYEQYF; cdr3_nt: TGTGCCAGCAGCTTATTGGCGGACTCCTACGAGCAGTACTTC
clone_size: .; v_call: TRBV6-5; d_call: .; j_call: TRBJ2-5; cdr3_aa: CASSRVREETQYF; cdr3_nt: TGTGCCAGCAGCAGGGTCAGGGAAGAGACCCAGTACTTC
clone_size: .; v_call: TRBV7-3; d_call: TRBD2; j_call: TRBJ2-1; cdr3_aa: CASSLRAVALAGVEQFF; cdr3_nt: TGTGCCAGCAGCTTAAGGGCGGTCGCACTAGCGGGAGTGGAGCAGTTCTTC
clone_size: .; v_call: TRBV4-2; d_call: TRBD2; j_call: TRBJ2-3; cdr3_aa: CASSQESSGPSTQYF; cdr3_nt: TGTGCCAGCAGCCAAGAGTCTAGCGGCCCGTCTACGCAGTATTTT
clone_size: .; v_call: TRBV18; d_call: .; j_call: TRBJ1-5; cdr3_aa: CASSPQENQPQHF; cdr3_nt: TGTGCCAGCTCACCACAGGAGAATCAGCCCCAGCATTTT
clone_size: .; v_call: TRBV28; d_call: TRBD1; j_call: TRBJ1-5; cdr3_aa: CASSVGGQGASQPQHF; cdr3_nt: TGTGCCAGCAGTGTAGGGGGACAGGGGGCGAGTCAGCCCCAGCATTTT
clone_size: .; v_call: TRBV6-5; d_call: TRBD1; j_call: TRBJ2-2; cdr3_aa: CASSLGQGLGELFF; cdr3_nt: TGTGCCAGCAGTCTCGGACAGGGCCTCGGGGAGCTGTTTTTT
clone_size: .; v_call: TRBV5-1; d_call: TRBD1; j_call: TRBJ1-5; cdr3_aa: CASSLEGSVRTGGVYSNQPQHF; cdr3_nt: TGCGCCAGCAGCTTGGAAGGTTCGGTGCGGACAGGGGGGGTATATAGCAATCAGCCCCAGCATTTT
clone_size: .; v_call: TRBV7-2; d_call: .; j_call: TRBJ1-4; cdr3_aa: CASSSQPAGAGEKLFF; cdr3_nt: TGTGCCAGCAGCTCCCAACCGGCGGGGGCTGGTGAAAAACTGTTTTTT
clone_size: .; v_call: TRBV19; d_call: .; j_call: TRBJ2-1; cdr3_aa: CASSIYQGGYEQFF; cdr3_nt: TGTGCCAGTAGTATATACCAGGGAGGCTATGAGCAGTTCTTC
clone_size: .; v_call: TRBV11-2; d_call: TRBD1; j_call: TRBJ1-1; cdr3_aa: CASSTGTGEAFF; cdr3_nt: TGTGCCAGCAGCACGGGGACAGGGGAAGCTTTCTTT
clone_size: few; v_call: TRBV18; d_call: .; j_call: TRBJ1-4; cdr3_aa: CASSRQAIEEKLFF; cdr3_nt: TGTGCCAGCTCACGTCAGGCAATAGAGGAAAAACTGTTTTTT
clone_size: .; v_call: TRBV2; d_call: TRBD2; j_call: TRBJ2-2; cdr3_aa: CASRPPGLAGRGGELFF; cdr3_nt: TGTGCCAGCAGGCCCCCGGGACTAGCGGGAAGGGGCGGGGAGCTGTTTTTT
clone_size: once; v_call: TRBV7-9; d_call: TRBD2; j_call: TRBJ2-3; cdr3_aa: CASTAGVHTDTQYF; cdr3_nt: TGTGCCAGCACGGCGGGAGTCCACACAGATACGCAGTATTTT
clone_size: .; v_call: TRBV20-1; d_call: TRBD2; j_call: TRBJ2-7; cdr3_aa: CRPASGNEQYF; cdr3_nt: TGCAGGCCGGCTAGCGGGAACGAGCAGTACTTC
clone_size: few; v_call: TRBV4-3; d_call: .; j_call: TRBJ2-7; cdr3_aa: CASSQDRSGTAGYEQYF; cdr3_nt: TGCGCCAGCAGCCAAGACCGCTCCGGGACAGCGGGCTACGAGCAGTACTTC
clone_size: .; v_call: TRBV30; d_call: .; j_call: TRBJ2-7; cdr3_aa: CAWSQDKSYEQYF; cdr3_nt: TGTGCCTGGAGTCAGGACAAATCCTACGAGCAGTACTTC